This passage covers 17 T cell receptor beta chains from one sample sequenced in a study of human T cells and chemical hapten exposure. TCRdb fed the RACE reads into MiXCR, producing one record per CDR3 protein. This table has about 110,000 distinct CDR3 sequences, about a tenth appearing once. The time point denotes: patch test 2, 6 weeks after DPC sensitization. The treatment denotes: therapeutic diphenylcyclopropenone sensitization with weekly scalp DPC. Material: whole blood, obtained in connection with sensitization to the hapten diphenylcyclopropenone (DPC). The receptors shown here come from a woman aged 35 to 49 with alopecia areata. Some clones in this sample may be carry-over from other donors' samples.

This clonotype was detected many times. The rearrangement joins TRBV28 to TRBJ2-5, with 8 bases that match TRBD2. The CDR3 sequence is 15 residues long. Trimming took 2 bases from V and 3 from J; bases not matched to a gene: 5. Germline loops: CDR1 MDHEN, CDR2 SYDVKM. The DNA for the CDR3 is TGTGCCAGCAGTTTAGGGATAGCGGGAAAAGAGACCCAGTACTTC. Encoded protein: CASSLGIAGKETQYF.

This sequence joins TRBV7-9 and TRBJ1-2; D is unresolved. V lost 1 base and J 6 bases, leaving 6 bases between the germline ends. The germline CDR1 and CDR2 sequences are SEHNR and FQNEAQ (reference sequence). CDR3 length equals 12 residues. CDR3 in amino acids: CASSLVGDGYTF. The CDR3, as DNA: TGTGCCAGCAGCTTAGTTGGGGATGGCTACACCTTC.

The chain combines TRBV20-1 with TRBJ1-5; unclear D gene. The CDR3 has 16 amino acids. V was clipped by 1 base and J by 2 bases, with 15 bases between them. The germline V gene encodes CDR1 DFQATT and CDR2 SNEGSKA (reference sequence). In nucleotides, the CDR3 is TGCAGTGCTAGAGTCGGCAGAGGGTATCGCAATCAGCCCCAGCATTTT. Translation gives CSARVGRGYRNQPQHF.

This chain links TRBV19 with TRBJ2-3; TRBD2 matches 9 bases. CDR3 length: 15 amino acids. The germline gives CDR1 LNHDA, CDR2 SQIVND (reference sequence). J lost 2 bases, V lost 5 bases, and 5 bases had no gene match. CDR3 sequence reads: CASSGSGGLTDTQYF. The CDR3 nucleotides are TGTGCCAGTAGTGGTAGCGGGGGACTCACAGATACGCAGTATTTT.

In its sample, this clonotype was seen a few times. The rearrangement uses TRBV5-1 and TRBJ2-7; 9 positions agree with TRBD1. The CDR3 has 14 residues. Germline V gives CDR1 SGHRS, CDR2 YFSETQ. Trimming at V came to 2 bases and at J to 5 bases, leaving 5 bases not matched to a gene. CDR3 region: CASSFTGGVDEQYF. The DNA for the CDR3 is TGCGCCAGCAGCTTTACAGGGGGCGTCGACGAGCAGTACTTC.

This clonotype was seen a handful of times. This sequence joins TRBV6-2 or TRBV6-3 and TRBJ1-1; D is uncertain. CDR1 is MNHEY and CDR2 is SVGEGT in the germline V gene. Between the trimmed V and J ends, which lost 7 bases and 1 base, there was a span of 13 bases. The CDR3 loop spans 14 amino acids. The CDR3 DNA reads TGTGCCAGCACTCCCTCTCGTCGGAACACTGAAGCTTTCTTT. It yields the protein CASTPSRRNTEAFF.

The chain recombines TRBV11-2 with TRBJ2-5; D not resolved. This CDR3 is built from 13 residues. Germline loops: CDR1 SGHAT, CDR2 FQNNGV. Trimming stripped 7 bases from V and 5 bases from J, with 14 bases between. CDR3 sequence: CASTGNLPETQYF. CDR3 nucleotides: TGTGCCAGCACCGGAAATCTTCCCGAGACCCAGTACTTC.

This clonotype was found a few times. The chain uses TRBV11-2 and TRBJ1-1; D remains unclear. There are 14 residues in the CDR3. Trimming removed 4 bases at V and 1 base at J, with 10 bases between. CDR1 is SGHAT and CDR2 is FQNNGV in the germline V gene. This CDR3 reads CASSSLTENTEAFF. The CDR3 coding sequence is TGTGCCAGCAGCTCCCTAACAGAGAACACTGAAGCTTTCTTT. Full variable domain (outside the CDR3, taken from reference TRBV11-2 and TRBJ1-1): EAGVAQSPRYKIIEKRQSVAFWCNPISGHATLYWYQQILGQGPKLLIQFQNNGVVDDSQLPKDRFSAERLKGVDSTLKIQPAKLEDSAVYLCASSSLTENTEAFFGQGTRLTVV.

This clonotype was detected many times. J is TRBJ2-1 and V is TRBV18, with D possibly TRBD2 on 7 matching bases. Trimming shortened V by 11 bases and J by 4 bases, and 18 bases separated the two germline ends. This CDR3 comprises 14 residues. From germline, CDR1 is KGHSH and CDR2 LQKENI. CDR3 region: CASGAGAPYNEQFF. The CDR3 nucleotides are TGTGCCTCTGGGGCGGGGGCCCCATACAATGAGCAGTTCTTC.

The table lists this clonotype with many counts. This chain uses TRBV12-3 or TRBV12-4 with TRBJ1-1; D remains unclear. CDR3 length: 13 residues. The V end was cut by 7 bases, the J end by 0 bases, with 9 bases between. CDR3 DNA sequence: TGTGCCAGCATCCCGGGGTTGAACACTGAAGCTTTCTTT. Protein product: CASIPGLNTEAFF.

This clonotype occurred many times. The J gene is TRBJ2-1, the V gene TRBV12-3 or TRBV12-4, with D possibly being TRBD2 (6 bases). The V end lost 2 bases, the J end lost 11 bases, and 10 bases lay between the germline ends. The CDR3 covers 12 residues. CDR3 DNA: TGTGCCAGCAGTTTATTCGGGGGTCAGCAGTTCTTC. The encoded protein is CASSLFGGQQFF.

Ten or more counts support this clonotype. The chain employs TRBV6-5 and TRBJ2-3, with 13 bases fitting TRBD2. This CDR3 comprises 17 residues. CDR1 is MNHEY, CDR2 SVGAGI, per germline. Trimming at V came to 3 bases and at J to 2 bases, leaving 5 bases not matched to a gene. CDR3 residues: CASSYLGTSGTTDTQYF. CDR3 in DNA: TGTGCCAGCAGTTATCTCGGGACTAGCGGGACCACAGATACGCAGTATTTT.

This clonotype was detected many times. This chain links TRBV9 with TRBJ1-1; 8 bases line up with TRBD1. The CDR3 has 15 residues. Germline CDR1 reads SGDLS; CDR2 reads YYNGEE. The J segment lost 1 base and the V segment lost 0 bases, leaving 2 bases of the junction unmatched. CDR3 nucleotide sequence: TGTGCCAGCAGCGTAGGTCAGGGGGCGAACACTGAAGCTTTCTTT. Its translation is CASSVGQGANTEAFF.

In its sample, this clonotype was seen many times. The rearrangement links TRBV6-2 or TRBV6-3 to TRBJ1-1; D is perhaps TRBD1 (6 bases). Trimming left V 6 bases short and J 10 bases short, with 18 bases between. CDR1 is MNHEY and CDR2 is SVGEGT in the germline V gene. The CDR3 runs 13 residues. The CDR3 protein is CASSAGHLLAAFF. DNA for the CDR3: TGTGCCAGCAGCGCGGGACACCTCTTGGCAGCTTTCTTT.

This clonotype was seen many times. V and J are TRBV6-2 or TRBV6-3 and TRBJ1-2, with 7 bases matching TRBD1. CDR3 length: 15 residues. Germline lookup yields CDR1 MNHEY and CDR2 SVGEGT. J gave up 4 bases and V 4 bases, and 9 bases lay outside the gene matches. The DNA for the CDR3 is TGTGCCAGCAGTTCGGGACAGCTGTCTGGCTATGGCTACACCTTC. It specifies CASSSGQLSGYGYTF.

The V and J genes are TRBV5-6 and TRBJ2-7; 7 nucleotides match TRBD1. V was pared by 4 bases and J by 8 bases, with 21 bases of the junction left unmatched. This CDR3 has 17 residues. Germline loops: CDR1 SGHDT, CDR2 YYEEEE. The CDR3 DNA follows: TGTGCCAGCAGCGCACGGGACAGACAATTGGCTTCTCTCAAGCAGTACTTC. The encoded protein is CASSARDRQLASLKQYF.

This clonotype showed up just a few times. This likely comes from a read error, as the CDR3 has no conserved phenylalanine or tryptophan at its end. The limits of the CDR3 on the DNA are not certain, so only TCRdb's listed CDR3 is given. The rearrangement links TRBV5-4 to TRBJ1-4. Germline CDR1 reads SGHNT; CDR2 reads YYREEE (reference sequence). The length of the CDR3 is 11 amino acids, counting both ends. The CDR3 region is CASNQTGFWVR.